This TCR beta chain was obtained from a study of post-analysis software for immune sequencing data. Study-level findings and limits: With TRBV5-6, TRBV5-1 and TRBV20-1 included, about 5 TRBV segments were more frequent in patients than in controls. Normalized Chao1 diversity in multiple sclerosis patients fell significantly below that of controls.

Details on this clonotype: No antigen is known for it.

Presence of unique molecular identifiers characterized the TCR beta cDNA libraries. One entry per CDR3 protein results from TCRdb running MiXCR on the PCR reads. In the table there are 450,000 to 650,000 distinct CDR3 sequences, 40% to 50% of which are singletons. This CDR3 has 14 amino acids. The V gene end was trimmed by 3 bases and the J gene end by 5 bases; junction bases not matched to a gene: 7. From germline, CDR1 is LGHNA and CDR2 YNFKEQ. Sequenced: blood. The receptor comes from a girl aged 10 to 17 with multiple sclerosis. The chain uses TRBV4-2 and TRBJ2-7; TRBD2 agrees at 7 bases. CDR3 sequence: CASSHWSGNDEQYF. In DNA, the CDR3 is TGTGCCAGCAGCCACTGGAGCGGGAACGACGAGCAGTACTTC.